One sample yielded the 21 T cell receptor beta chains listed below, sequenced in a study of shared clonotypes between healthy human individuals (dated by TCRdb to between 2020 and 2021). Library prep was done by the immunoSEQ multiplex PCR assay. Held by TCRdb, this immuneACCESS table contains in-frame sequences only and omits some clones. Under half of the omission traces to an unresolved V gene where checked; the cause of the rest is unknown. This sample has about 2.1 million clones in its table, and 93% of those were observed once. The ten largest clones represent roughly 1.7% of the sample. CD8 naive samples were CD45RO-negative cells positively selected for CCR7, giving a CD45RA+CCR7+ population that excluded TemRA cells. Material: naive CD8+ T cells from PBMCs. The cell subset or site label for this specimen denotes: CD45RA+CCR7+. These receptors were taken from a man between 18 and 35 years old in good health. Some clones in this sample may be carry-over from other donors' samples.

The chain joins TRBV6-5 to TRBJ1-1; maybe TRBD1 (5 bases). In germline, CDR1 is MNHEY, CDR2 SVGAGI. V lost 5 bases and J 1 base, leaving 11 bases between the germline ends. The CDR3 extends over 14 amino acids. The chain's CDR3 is CASSPRDGNTEAFF. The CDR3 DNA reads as TGTGCCAGCAGTCCCCGGGACGGGAACACTGAAGCTTTCTTT.

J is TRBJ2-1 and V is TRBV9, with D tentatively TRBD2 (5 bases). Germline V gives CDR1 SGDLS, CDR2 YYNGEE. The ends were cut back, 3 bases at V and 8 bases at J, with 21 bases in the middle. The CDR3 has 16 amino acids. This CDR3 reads CASSDYRESAGDEQFF. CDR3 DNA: TGTGCCAGCAGCGATTATAGGGAGTCGGCCGGGGATGAGCAGTTCTTC.

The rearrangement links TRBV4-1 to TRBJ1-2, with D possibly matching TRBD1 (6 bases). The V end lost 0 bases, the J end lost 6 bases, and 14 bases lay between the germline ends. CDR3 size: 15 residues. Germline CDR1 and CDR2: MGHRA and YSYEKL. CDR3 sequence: CASSQDRGRGHGYTF. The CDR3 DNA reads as TGCGCCAGCAGCCAAGATCGGGGCAGGGGTCATGGCTACACCTTC.

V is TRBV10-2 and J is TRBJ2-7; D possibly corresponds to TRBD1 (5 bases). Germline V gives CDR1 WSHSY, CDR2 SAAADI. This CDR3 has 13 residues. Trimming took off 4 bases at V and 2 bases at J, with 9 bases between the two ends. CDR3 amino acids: CASSGDSAYEQYF. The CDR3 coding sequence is TGCGCCAGCAGTGGTGACAGCGCCTACGAGCAGTACTTC.

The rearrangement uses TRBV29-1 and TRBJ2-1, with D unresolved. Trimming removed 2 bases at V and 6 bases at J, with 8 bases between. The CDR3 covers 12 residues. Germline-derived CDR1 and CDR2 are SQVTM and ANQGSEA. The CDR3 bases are TGCAGCGTTGAAAGGGCCCCCAATGAGCAGTTCTTC. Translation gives CSVERAPNEQFF.

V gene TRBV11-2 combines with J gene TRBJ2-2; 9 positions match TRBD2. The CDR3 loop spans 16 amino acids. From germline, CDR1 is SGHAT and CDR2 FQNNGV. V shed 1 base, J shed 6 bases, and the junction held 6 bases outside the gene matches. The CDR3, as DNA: TGTGCCAGCAGCTTAGTGGCACTAGCGGGTTCCGGGGAGCTGTTTTTT. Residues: CASSLVALAGSGELFF.

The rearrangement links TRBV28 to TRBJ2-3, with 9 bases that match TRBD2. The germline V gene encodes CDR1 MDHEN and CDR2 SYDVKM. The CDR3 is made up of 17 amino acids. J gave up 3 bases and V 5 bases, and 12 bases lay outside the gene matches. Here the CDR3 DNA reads TGTGCCAGCAGTCCTACTGTAGCGGGAGTGGGAACAGATACGCAGTATTTT. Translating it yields CASSPTVAGVGTDTQYF.

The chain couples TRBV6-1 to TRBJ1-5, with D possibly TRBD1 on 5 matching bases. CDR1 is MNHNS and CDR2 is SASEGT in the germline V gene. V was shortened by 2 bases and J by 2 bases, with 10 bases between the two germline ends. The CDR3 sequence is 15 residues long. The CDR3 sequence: CASSETTGRNQPQHF. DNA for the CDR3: TGTGCCAGCAGTGAAACTACAGGCCGCAATCAGCCCCAGCATTTT.

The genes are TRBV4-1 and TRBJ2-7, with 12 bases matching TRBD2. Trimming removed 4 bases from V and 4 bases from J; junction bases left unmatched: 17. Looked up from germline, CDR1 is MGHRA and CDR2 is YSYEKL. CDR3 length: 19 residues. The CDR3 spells CASSPWASGRAREAYEQYF. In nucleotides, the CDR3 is TGCGCCAGCAGCCCGTGGGCTAGCGGGAGGGCGAGGGAAGCATACGAGCAGTACTTC.

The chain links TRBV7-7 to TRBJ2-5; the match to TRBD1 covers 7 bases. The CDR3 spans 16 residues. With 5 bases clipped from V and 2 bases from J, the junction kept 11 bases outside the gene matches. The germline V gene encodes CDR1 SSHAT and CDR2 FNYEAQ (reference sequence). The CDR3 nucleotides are TGTGCCAGCAGCCTTAGGCAGGGGGATGGGCAAGAGACCCAGTACTTC. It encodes CASSLRQGDGQETQYF.

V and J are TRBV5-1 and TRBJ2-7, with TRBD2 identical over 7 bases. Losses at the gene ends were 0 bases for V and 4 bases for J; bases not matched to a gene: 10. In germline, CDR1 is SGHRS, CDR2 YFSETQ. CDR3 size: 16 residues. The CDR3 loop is CASSLAMREGPYEQYF. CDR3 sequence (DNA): TGCGCCAGCAGCTTGGCCATGAGGGAGGGCCCGTACGAGCAGTACTTC.

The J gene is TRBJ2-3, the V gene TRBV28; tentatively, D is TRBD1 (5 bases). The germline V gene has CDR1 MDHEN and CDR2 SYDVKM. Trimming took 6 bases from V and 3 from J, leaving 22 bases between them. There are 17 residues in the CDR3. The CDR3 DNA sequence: TGTGCCAGCAGGCTACATCGCGGCAGGGCGATGACAGATACGCAGTATTTT. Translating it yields CASRLHRGRAMTDTQYF.

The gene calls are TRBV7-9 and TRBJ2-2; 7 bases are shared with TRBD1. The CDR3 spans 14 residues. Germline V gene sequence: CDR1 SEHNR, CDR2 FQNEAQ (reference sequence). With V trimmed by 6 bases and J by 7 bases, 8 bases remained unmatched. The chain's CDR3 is CASSDRTGHGELFF. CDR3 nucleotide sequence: TGTGCCAGCAGTGACCGGACAGGCCACGGGGAGCTGTTTTTT.

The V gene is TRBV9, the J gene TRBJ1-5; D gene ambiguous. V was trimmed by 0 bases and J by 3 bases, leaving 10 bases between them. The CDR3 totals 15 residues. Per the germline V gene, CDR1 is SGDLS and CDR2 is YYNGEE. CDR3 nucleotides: TGTGCCAGCAGCGTAGCCGGGGTCCCCAATCAGCCCCAGCATTTT. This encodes CASSVAGVPNQPQHF.

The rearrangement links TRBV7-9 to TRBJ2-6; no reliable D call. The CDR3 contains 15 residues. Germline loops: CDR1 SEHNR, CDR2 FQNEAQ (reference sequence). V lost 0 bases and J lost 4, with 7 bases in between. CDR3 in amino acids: CASSLAPRGANVLTF. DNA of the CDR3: TGTGCCAGCAGCTTAGCCCCCAGGGGGGCCAACGTCCTGACTTTC.

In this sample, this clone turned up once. Here the CDR3 reads CASTSGGQQFF. The CDR3, as DNA: TGTGCCAGCACTAGCGGGGGCCAGCAGTTCTTC. V is TRBV25-1 and J is TRBJ2-1, with TRBD2 matching 10 bases. The CDR3 extends over 11 amino acids. Germline values: CDR1 MGHDK, CDR2 SYGVNS. V trimming: 7 bases; J trimming: 11 bases; junction bases outside the gene matches: 2.

The CDR3 reads CASSERRGYYGYTF. The CDR3 DNA reads TGCGCCAGCAGTGAGCGCAGGGGCTACTATGGCTACACCTTC. The chain has TRBV10-2 and TRBJ1-2, with D possibly being TRBD1 (6 bases). V dropped 2 bases and J dropped 3 bases, with 10 bases sitting between them. This CDR3 spans 14 amino acids. The germline gives CDR1 WSHSY, CDR2 SAAADI.

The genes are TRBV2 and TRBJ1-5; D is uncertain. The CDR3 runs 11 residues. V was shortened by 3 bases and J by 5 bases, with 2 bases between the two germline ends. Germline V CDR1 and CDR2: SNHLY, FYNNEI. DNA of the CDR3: TGTGCCAGCAGTGACGATCAGCCCCAGCATTTT. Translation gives CASSDDQPQHF.

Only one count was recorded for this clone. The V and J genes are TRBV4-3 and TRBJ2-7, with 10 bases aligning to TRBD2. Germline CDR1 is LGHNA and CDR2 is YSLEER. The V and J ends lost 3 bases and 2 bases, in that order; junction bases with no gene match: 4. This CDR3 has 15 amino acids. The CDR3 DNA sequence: TGCGCCAGCAGCCAGTTAGCGGGAGGACCCTACGAGCAGTACTTC. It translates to CASSQLAGGPYEQYF.

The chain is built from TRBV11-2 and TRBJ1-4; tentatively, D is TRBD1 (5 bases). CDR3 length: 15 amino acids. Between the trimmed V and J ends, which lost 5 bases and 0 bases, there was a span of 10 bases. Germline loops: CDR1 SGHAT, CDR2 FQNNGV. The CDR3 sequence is CASSPDRATNEKLFF. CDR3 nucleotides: TGTGCCAGCAGCCCAGACAGAGCAACTAATGAAAAACTGTTTTTT.

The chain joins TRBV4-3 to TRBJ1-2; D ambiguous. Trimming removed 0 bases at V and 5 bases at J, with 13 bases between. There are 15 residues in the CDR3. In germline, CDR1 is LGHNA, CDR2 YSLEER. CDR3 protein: CASSQESDFRYGYTF. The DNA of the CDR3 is TGCGCCAGCAGCCAAGAATCGGACTTTCGGTATGGCTACACCTTC.